This T cell receptor beta chain came from a study of blood T cell repertoires in COVID-19. Whole-study context: Material from acute and convalescent COVID-19 was sourced from the United States, Italy and Spain.

The CDR3 has 14 residues. V was trimmed by 1 base and J by 4 bases, leaving 11 bases between them. Germline CDR1 reads SGHDT; CDR2 reads YYEEEE. The data were produced by immunoSEQ multiplex PCR, yet TCRdb's version contains in-frame clones alone and is incomplete. The sample contains some 95,000 clones, approximately 86% of which appear only once. The sequenced sample was peripheral blood. J is TRBJ1-2 and V is TRBV5-6; no definite D call. The TCR sequence derives from a man older than 75 with active or convalescent COVID-19. In DNA form, the CDR3 reads TGTGCCAGCAGCTTGCGTGCGGGAATCTATGGCTACACCTTC. Protein: CASSLRAGIYGYTF.